The source of this T cell receptor beta chain is a study of cytomegalovirus exposure and HLA in healthy donors. V gave up 8 bases and J gave up 0 bases; unmatched junction bases: 9. The CDR3 is 16 amino acids. CDR1 and CDR2 from the germline V gene are SNHLY and FYNNEI. The data were produced by immunoSEQ multiplex PCR, yet TCRdb's version contains in-frame clones alone and is incomplete. The table shows 150,000 to 200,000 clones, with approximately 96% occurring only once. The TCR originated in a woman aged 18 to 35 in good health and CMV-seronegative. Sequenced sample: PBMCs. The rearrangement links TRBV2 to TRBJ2-2; 7 positions agree with TRBD2. CDR3 nucleotides: TGTGCCAGCGTGCGGACTAGAAAGCCGAACACCGGGGAGCTGTTTTTT. It yields the protein CASVRTRKPNTGELFF.